This T cell receptor (beta chain) was sequenced for a study of cytomegalovirus exposure and HLA in healthy donors (TCRdb year 2017). A note on the overall study: According to an earlier analysis of several hundred of the donors, about 179 million T cells yielded some 120 million unique TCR beta sequences and approximately 280 Gb of sequence data. An early release covering some 640 HLA-typed donors comprised approximately 290 gigabases of sequencing data and roughly 86 million unique TCR sequences. Of the 300 to 500 genotyped donors, roughly 80% were placed in the genetic ancestry cluster associated with self-reported Caucasian donors. The study was designed to test whether signatures of past pathogen exposure could be identified by cataloging public T cell receptors. The T cell repertoires of 666 subjects were profiled by immunosequencing and related to cytomegalovirus serostatus. Besides the first cohort of 500 to 700 subjects, a separate validation cohort made up of over a hundred different subjects was used. To predict cytomegalovirus infection status, the study combined high-throughput TCR immunosequencing, statistical association of individual TCRs with disease status, and machine learning. A later analysis re-examined previously published TCR beta repertoires from over 500 donors and added high-resolution HLA genotyping to investigate patterns of TCR occurrence. Rather than drawing on any new phenotypic data, the later analysis identified candidate immune exposures from TCR beta sequences and the way those sequences occurred across donors. An earlier analysis of several hundred of the donors applied high-throughput TCR beta sequencing to assess whether each TCR beta V gene segment acted as functional or pseudogenic. Donor age, sex, ethnicity and CMV serostatus were compiled together with the repertoire data. Genome-wide SNP genotypes for about 60% of the roughly 700 donors were used in a later genetic analysis, which treated that subset as a discovery cohort. All discovery cohort repertoires had been generated on a single sequencing platform. Class I and class II HLA loci were covered by the typing at four-digit resolution. The number of typed donors differed by locus: about 620-630 for A, B, C, DRB1 and DQB1; about 520 for DQA1; some 590 for DPA1; and roughly 470 for DPB1. A handful of DR-DQ haplotypes were handled as single units for association and clustering because linkage in the cohort was strong. Among some 410 genotyped donors of the cohort, an average of approximately 240,000 unique TCR beta nucleotide sequences was sequenced per donor, of which about 18% were non-productive. Summary of the overall study and its limitations: Most TCR sequences were observed very rarely across donors, whereas some public TCRs were present in many individuals. A later analysis found that TCR association rates varied across HLA loci, with DRB1 alleles showing the most associated TCRs and HLA-C alleles the fewest. A few of the identified cytomegalovirus-associated TCR beta chains were confirmed in vitro to be specific for cytomegalovirus antigens. A later analysis found that most CMV-associated TCR beta chains appeared HLA-restricted, with HLA associations seemingly driven largely by CMV exposure. Linkage disequilibrium might explain the correlated functional status among segregating V segments, but an unknown experimental factor could not be ruled out. Because counts were too low, seventeen rarely observed V segments, including chromosome 9 orphons, were excluded from the earlier analysis of several hundred of the donors. A group of highly shared sequence variants was considered likely to be a technical artifact of the sequencing pipeline. According to a later genetic analysis, donors in an Asian-associated ancestry cluster had fewer N-insertions in productive TCRs than the roughly 670-donor mean. Immune exposure information for the cohort was limited to CMV serostatus. According to the authors, the approach could potentially be generalized to other disease states and immunological phenotypes. Specific HLA alleles were associated with 15,000 to 20,000 TCR beta sequences at a false discovery rate of 0.05 in a later analysis. In a later genetic analysis, a missense DCLRE1C variant was associated with V-gene and J-gene trimming of TCR beta chains, and the association was replicated in an independent cohort. Some IMGT-functional V segments, including TRBV6-2 and TRBV6-3, could not be told apart with the 87-base-pair reads, so those segments were excluded. In an earlier analysis of some 550 of the donors, most TCR beta V segments were observed in productive rearrangements about 87% or about 30% of the time, broadly matching IMGT annotations. Assigning TCR associations to individual alleles was difficult when HLA alleles, especially DR and DQ, strongly co-occurred. The study listed over 150 TCR beta chains as associated with cytomegalovirus. In a later analysis, several top co-occurrence clusters were reported to appear linked to parvovirus B19, influenza, CMV and Epstein-Barr virus. Roughly uniform sequencing depth across donors was assumed in presence/absence analyses, although this assumption may not hold. HLA typing was unavailable for some donors at each locus, so association tests used only the typed subset. A further reported finding was that TCR beta sequences accurately predicted the HLA-A and HLA-B alleles for most subjects in the first cohort. The cohort was sequenced for TCR beta chains only, and without alpha or paired-chain data the features that could be detected were limited. In a later analysis, HLA-associated TCR beta chains showed more clonal expansion and lower generation probabilities than non-associated chains that were equally common. In both the original and validation cohorts, the classifier was reported to diagnose cytomegalovirus status with high specificity and sensitivity.

The library was produced with the immunoSEQ multiplex PCR assay. The multiplex PCR relied on a mix of 60 forward primers for TCR Vbeta segments and 13 reverse primers for TCR Jbeta segments. Amplification of the CDR3 region of rearranged TCR beta genes was performed with a multiplex PCR assay on genomic DNA. The amplified TCR beta libraries were sequenced on the Illumina HiSeq System as 87-base-pair reads. As for the original processing: A later analysis tallied about 77 million unique TCR beta chains across the 660 or so repertoires, and approximately 12 million of those chains were shared by two or more donors. To remove PCR and sequencing errors, raw reads were error-corrected and collapsed into unique sequences using a nearest-neighbor algorithm that merged closely related sequences. CDR3 sequences were aligned to IMGT reference sequences to assign V, D and J gene segments. For a sequence to be retained, at least a six-nucleotide match to both a V gene segment and a J gene segment was required. A rearrangement counted as productive if the CDR3 had no stop codons and remained in frame with V and J, and every other rearrangement counted as non-productive. CDR3 was defined according to IMGT convention as the region running from the second conserved V-encoded cysteine to the conserved J-encoded phenylalanine. The earlier analysis of some 580 of the donors excluded any sequence lacking an unambiguous match to a single V gene segment. In an earlier analysis of almost 600 of the donors, a V segment was called functional when productive rearrangements were above 56.7%, and segregating when the standard deviation between donors exceeded 5%. To diagnose cytomegalovirus status from the catalog of TCR beta chain sequences, a statistical classification framework was built. In a later analysis, TCR nucleotide sequences were compared against IMGT/GENE-DB human TR gene sequences so that V and J genes could be assigned. Using the TCRdist pipeline, a later analysis assigned CDR3 sequences along with most-parsimonious VDJ recombination scenarios. In a later analysis, each TCR beta chain was defined by its CDR3 amino acid sequence together with its V-gene family, and reads without a unique V-gene family were excluded. In a later analysis, 450 to 600 highly shared, low-generation-probability nucleotide sequences were removed to address suspected cross-contamination and a sequencing artifact. A later analysis calculated a clonal expansion index for each public chain from normalized within-repertoire ranks of inferred template counts. Generation probabilities in a later analysis came from a VDJ recombination model fitted to out-of-frame rearrangements, and those results were checked against IGoR. Hypergeometric tests were used in a later analysis to score TCR-TCR, TCR-HLA and TCR-CMV co-occurrence, with a repertoire-size bias correction applied to the TCR pairs. A later analysis estimated false discovery rates by permuting HLA or CMV assignments 20 times. In a later analysis, co-occurring TCRs were grouped using DBSCAN, and TCRdist sequence similarity was added for clustering within HLA-allele-positive subsets. Co-occurrence clustering excluded repertoires with fewer than 30,000 or more than 120,000 public chains, plus five with anomalous nucleotide sharing. TCRdb stores this immuneACCESS table with in-frame sequences only. Part of the clones is absent; in the studies checked, under half of the shortfall reflects unresolved V genes, and no reason is known for the rest. V and J calls and clone size are copied from that table; D and trimming were computed from the DNA. In this sample the table shows 100,000 to 120,000 clones, 78% of which occur a single time. The top ten clones comprise roughly 1.2% of the sample.

Concerning this clone: Which antigen it targets is not known. Within one base of it there is no much larger clone, and no base qualities were kept.

V loses 5 bases at its end and J loses 4 bases; junction bases beyond the gene matches: 5. The germline V gene gives CDR1 as SGHTA and CDR2 as FQGNSA. Spanning cysteine to phenylalanine, the CDR3 consists of 13 amino acids. The CDR3 DNA has 39 bases and is translated from base 1. The cohort was made up of 666 healthy bone marrow donors. All cohort members were sampled while nominally healthy, although unrecorded immune exposures were likely present. The donor tested CMV seronegative and was one of the 352 seronegative cohort members. Every donor gave a peripheral blood sample, and the peripheral blood mononuclear cells from that sample were used for TCR beta sequencing. Genomic DNA extraction from the blood cell samples was performed with the Qiagen DNeasy Blood Extraction Kit.

Sequenced sample: PBMCs. The clonotype originates from a woman in her thirties in good health and CMV-seronegative. Recombination linked TRBV7-2 to TRBJ2-7, with 7 bases matching TRBD1. The CDR3 reads as follows: CASSPNRGYEQYF. The sequence in DNA is TGTGCCAGCAGCCCAAACAGGGGATACGAGCAGTACTTC.